What follows are 5 T cell receptor beta chains derived from one specimen sequenced in a study of post-analysis software for immune sequencing data. Study-wide points: Comparison of patients with controls showed about 5 TRBV segments more frequent in patients, TRBV5-6, TRBV5-1 and TRBV20-1 among them.

Their target antigens are unknown. Unique molecular identifiers featured in each of the TCR beta cDNA libraries. A single record per CDR3 protein comes from TCRdb applying MiXCR to the PCR reads. The sample contains about 770,000 distinct CDR3 sequences, under 60% of which appear only once. Sequencing input: blood. All receptors derive from a girl between 10 and 17 years old with multiple sclerosis.

This rearrangement joins TRBV20-1 to TRBJ2-3; D gene ambiguous. The germline CDR1 and CDR2 sequences are DFQATT and SNEGSKA (reference sequence). Trimming pared 5 bases from V and 1 base from J, leaving 7 bases between. This CDR3 has 12 amino acids. The CDR3, as DNA: TGCAGTGCTGACATCGGCACAGATACGCAGTATTTT. Residues: CSADIGTDTQYF.

This chain connects TRBV29-1 to TRBJ2-3; 14 bases line up with TRBD2. The V gene's germline CDR1 is SQVTM and CDR2 ANQGSEA. This CDR3 comprises 14 residues. The V segment lost 6 bases and the J segment 8 bases; nucleotides outside the gene matches: 7. CDR3 amino acids: CSVGTSGSAGTQYF. The CDR3 bases are TGCAGCGTCGGGACTAGCGGGAGCGCGGGTACGCAGTATTTT.

This clonotype has more than one count but fewer than ten. The junction departs from germline at one end; a sequencing error may be responsible. The CDR3 nucleotides are TGTGCCAGCAGCTCCGGACTAGCGGGAGCAGATACGCAGTATTTT. This codes for CASSSGLAGADTQYF. The chain is built from TRBV5-1 and TRBJ2-3, with TRBD2 identical over 13 bases. Germline V gene data show CDR1 as SGHRS and CDR2 as YFSETQ. The CDR3 length is 15 residues.

This clonotype was seen only a few times. This chain links TRBV28 with TRBJ2-5; D unresolved. This CDR3 is built from 11 residues. Germline V CDR1 and CDR2: MDHEN, SYDVKM. Trimming took 6 bases from V and 4 from J, leaving 6 bases between them. The DNA of the CDR3 is TGTGCCAGCAGAAGGACAGAGACCCAGTACTTC. Its translation is CASRRTETQYF. The complete variable domain, with remaining parts taken from reference TRBV28 and TRBJ2-5, reads DVKVTQSSRYLVKRTGEKVFLECVQDMDHENMFWYRQDPGLGLRLIYFSYDVKMKEKGDIPEGYSVSREKKERFSLILESASTNQTSMYLCASRRTETQYFGPGTRLLVL.

The chain combines TRBV7-6 with TRBJ1-1, with TRBD1 identical over 9 bases. This CDR3 spans 16 amino acids. The ends lost 5 bases at V and 1 base at J; junction bases unmatched: 8. CDR1 and CDR2 (germline): SGHVS, FNYEAQ. CDR3 bases: TGTGCCAGCAGCCGCCTACCGGGACAGGGGAACACTGAAGCTTTCTTT. It translates to CASSRLPGQGNTEAFF.